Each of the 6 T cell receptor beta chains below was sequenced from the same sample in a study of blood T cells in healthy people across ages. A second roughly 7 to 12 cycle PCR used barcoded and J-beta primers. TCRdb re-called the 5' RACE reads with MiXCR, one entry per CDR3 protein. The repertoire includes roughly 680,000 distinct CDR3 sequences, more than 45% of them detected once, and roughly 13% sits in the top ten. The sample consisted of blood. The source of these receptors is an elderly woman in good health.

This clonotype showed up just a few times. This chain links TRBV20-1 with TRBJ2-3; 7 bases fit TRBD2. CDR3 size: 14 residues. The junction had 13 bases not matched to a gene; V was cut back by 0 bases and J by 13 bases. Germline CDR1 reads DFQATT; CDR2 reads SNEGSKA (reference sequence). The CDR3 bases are TGCAGTGCTAGAGATCCCCCCTACTCGGGGAGGGAGTATTTT. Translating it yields CSARDPPYSGREYF.

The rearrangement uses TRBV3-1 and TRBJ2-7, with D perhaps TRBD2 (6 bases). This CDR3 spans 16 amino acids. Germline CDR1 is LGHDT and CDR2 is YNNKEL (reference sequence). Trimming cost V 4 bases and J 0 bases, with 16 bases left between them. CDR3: CASSPSTSASSYEQYF. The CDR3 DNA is TGTGCCAGCAGCCCCTCGACTAGTGCCAGCTCCTACGAGCAGTACTTC.

CDR3 bases: TGTGCCAGCAGTACAGGACTAGCGGGTTCCGGGGATACGCAGTATTTT. Residues: CASSTGLAGSGDTQYF. This chain joins TRBV6-6 and TRBJ2-3; 11 bases agree with TRBD2. Germline V gene lookup returns CDR1 MNHNY and CDR2 SVGAGI (reference sequence). V lost 5 bases, J lost 6 bases, and 10 bases stayed unmatched. The CDR3 is 16 amino acids.

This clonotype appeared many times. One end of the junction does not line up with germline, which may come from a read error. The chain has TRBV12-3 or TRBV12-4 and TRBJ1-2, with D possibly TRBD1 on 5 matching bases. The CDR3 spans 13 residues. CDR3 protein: CASSLDGGRGYTF. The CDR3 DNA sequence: TGTGCTAGCAGTTTAGATGGGGGTCGGGGCTACACCTTC.

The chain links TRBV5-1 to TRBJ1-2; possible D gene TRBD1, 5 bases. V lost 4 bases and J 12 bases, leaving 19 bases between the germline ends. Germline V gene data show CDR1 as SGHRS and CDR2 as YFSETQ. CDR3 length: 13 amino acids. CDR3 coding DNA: TGCGCCAGCAGCGTGGCTGGGGAAGGGGAAAACACCTTC. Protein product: CASSVAGEGENTF.

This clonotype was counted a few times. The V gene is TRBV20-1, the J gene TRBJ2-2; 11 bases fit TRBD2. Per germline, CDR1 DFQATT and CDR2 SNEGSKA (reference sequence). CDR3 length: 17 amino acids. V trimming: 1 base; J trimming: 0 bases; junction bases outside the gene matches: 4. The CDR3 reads CSARAPLAGANTGELFF. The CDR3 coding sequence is TGCAGTGCTAGAGCCCCACTAGCGGGGGCGAACACCGGGGAGCTGTTTTTT.